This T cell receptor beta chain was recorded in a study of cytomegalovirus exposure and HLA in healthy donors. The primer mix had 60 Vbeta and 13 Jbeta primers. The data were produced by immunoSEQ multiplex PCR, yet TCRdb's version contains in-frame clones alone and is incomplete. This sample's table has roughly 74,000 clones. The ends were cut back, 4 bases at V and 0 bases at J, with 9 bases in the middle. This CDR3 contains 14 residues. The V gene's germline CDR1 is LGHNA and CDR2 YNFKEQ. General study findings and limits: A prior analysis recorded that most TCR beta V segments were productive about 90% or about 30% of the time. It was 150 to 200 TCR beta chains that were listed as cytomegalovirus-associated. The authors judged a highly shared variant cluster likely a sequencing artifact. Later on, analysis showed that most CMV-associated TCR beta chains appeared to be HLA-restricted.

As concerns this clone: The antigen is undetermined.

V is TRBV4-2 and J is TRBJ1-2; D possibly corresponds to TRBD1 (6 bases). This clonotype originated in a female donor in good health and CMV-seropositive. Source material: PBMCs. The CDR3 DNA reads TGTGCCAGCAGCCGAGGACAGTCTAACTATGGCTACACCTTC. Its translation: CASSRGQSNYGYTF.